The 9 T cell receptor beta chains reported below all come from one sample, sequenced in a study of shared clonotypes between healthy human individuals. Libraries were prepared by immunoSEQ multiplex PCR; TCRdb keeps only in-frame clonotypes and omits some of them. The data contain some 1 million clones, about 75% of them singletons. Sequencing used memory CD4+ T cells sorted from blood. Subset: CD45RA-negative fraction. The receptor set was obtained from a man aged 18 to 30 in good health.

The rearrangement uses TRBV18 and TRBJ1-1; D is uncertain. Deletions cut 4 bases from V and 3 bases from J, with 9 bases between. Germline values: CDR1 KGHSH, CDR2 LQKENI. This CDR3 contains 13 residues. For the CDR3, the DNA is TGTGCCAGCTCACTCAACCGAGACACTGAAGCTTTCTTT. As protein: CASSLNRDTEAFF. The complete variable domain, with remaining parts taken from reference TRBV18 and TRBJ1-1, reads NAGVMQNPRHLVRRRGQEARLRCSPMKGHSHVYWYRQLPEEGLKFMVYLQKENIIDESGMPKERFSAEFPKEGPSILRIQQVVRGDSAAYFCASSLNRDTEAFFGQGTRLTVV.

Only a few counts were recorded for this clone. The rearrangement uses TRBV28 and TRBJ1-2; a weak D match, TRBD1 (6 bases). Trimming removed 5 bases from V and 8 bases from J, with 18 bases in between. This CDR3 has 14 amino acids. Germline lookup yields CDR1 MDHEN and CDR2 SYDVKM. This CDR3 reads CASSLRDTVLGYTF. CDR3 nucleotides: TGTGCCAGCAGTCTACGGGACACGGTATTGGGCTACACCTTC.

The V and J genes are TRBV5-1 and TRBJ2-3, with 8 positions matching TRBD2. J lost 3 bases, V lost 4 bases, and 4 bases had no gene match. Germline V CDR1 and CDR2: SGHRS, YFSETQ. The CDR3 runs to 14 residues. CDR3 bases: TGCGCCAGCAGCACGGTAGCGGGGACAGATACGCAGTATTTT. Translation: CASSTVAGTDTQYF.

The rearrangement joins TRBV7-8 to TRBJ2-2; 8 nucleotides align to TRBD1. J gave up 6 bases and V 5 bases, and 5 bases lay outside the gene matches. The CDR3 loop spans 14 amino acids. CDR1 is SGHVS, CDR2 FQNEAQ, per germline. CDR3 region: CASSTTGVAGELFF. The CDR3 DNA follows: TGTGCCAGCAGCACGACAGGGGTTGCCGGGGAGCTGTTTTTT.

This clone showed up many times. The chain recombines TRBV6-1 with TRBJ2-7; D may be TRBD1 or TRBD2 (5 bases each). V lost 7 bases to trimming and J lost 7 bases, with 20 bases between them. The CDR3 spans 14 residues. CDR1 and CDR2 from the germline V gene are MNHNS and SASEGT. This chain's CDR3 is CASTRDPTSGEQYF. The CDR3 DNA reads TGTGCCAGCACCCGGGACCCAACCTCGGGGGAGCAGTACTTC.

The rearrangement uses TRBV7-2 and TRBJ2-2; D is undetermined. V lost 2 bases to trimming and J lost 4 bases, with 8 bases between them. Germline CDR1 and CDR2: SGHTA and FQGNSA. There are 14 residues in the CDR3. CDR3 coding DNA: TGTGCCAGCAGCTTAACAAGCCGCACCGGGGAGCTGTTTTTT. The encoded protein is CASSLTSRTGELFF.

As regards this clone: Germline and junction disagree at one end, which may indicate a read error. The V call is TRBV7-7, the J call TRBJ2-5, with a possible D match to TRBD2 (6 bases). Germline V gene data show CDR1 as SSHAT and CDR2 as FNYEAQ (reference sequence). The CDR3 is 13 residues long. The CDR3 region has the DNA TGTGCTAGCAGCCGACTAGTGATGGAGACCCAGTACTTC. Translating gives CASSRLVMETQYF.

The V gene is TRBV28, the J gene TRBJ2-5, with D possibly being TRBD1 or TRBD2 (5 bases each). The CDR3 covers 12 residues. CDR1 is MDHEN, CDR2 SYDVKM, per germline. V lost 8 bases to trimming and J lost 5 bases, with 12 bases between them. Here the CDR3 DNA reads TGTGCCAGCTCCTGGGGGACGGAGACCCAGTACTTC. It encodes CASSWGTETQYF. Full variable domain (rest looked up from reference TRBV28 and TRBJ2-5): DVKVTQSSRYLVKRTGEKVFLECVQDMDHENMFWYRQDPGLGLRLIYFSYDVKMKEKGDIPEGYSVSREKKERFSLILESASTNQTSMYLCASSWGTETQYFGPGTRLLVL.

This chain joins TRBV10-3 and TRBJ2-3, with a possible D match to TRBD1 (5 bases). CDR1 is ENHRY, CDR2 SYGVKD, per germline. V dropped 0 bases and J dropped 6 bases, with 10 bases sitting between them. CDR3 length equals 14 residues. The CDR3 loop reads CAISESREGDTQYF. CDR3 DNA sequence: TGTGCCATCAGTGAGTCCAGGGAAGGCGATACGCAGTATTTT.